The T cell receptor beta chain described here comes from a study of OX40 agonist ivuxolimab in advanced cancers. Study at large: Every 2 weeks, patients got intravenous ivuxolimab at one of six dose levels (0.01-10 mg/kg). Cancers in dose escalation were hepatocellular, melanoma, renal cell and head and neck. Partial responses occurred in Three dose-escalation patients, one with hepatocellular carcinoma and two with cutaneous melanoma. Study-level results: Expanded clones belonging to CD8+ T cells outnumbered, on average, those of CD4+.

About this clone: No antigen is known for it.

The ends lost 0 bases at V and 9 bases at J; junction bases unmatched: 2. Germline V CDR1 and CDR2: SGHNT, YYREEE (reference sequence). The CDR3 covers 14 residues. Sequencing was performed with immunoSEQ multiplex PCR; in TCRdb, only in-frame clones are kept and a portion is missing. The sample consists of tens of thousands of clones, 90% to 95% of them appearing once. This TCR came from an adult with an advanced solid tumor such as melanoma, head and neck, liver or kidney cancer. J is TRBJ1-3 and V is TRBV5-4, with TRBD1 identical over 11 bases. The source material was CD4+ or CD8+ T cells sorted from blood, sampled in a trial of the OX40 agonist ivuxolimab. The CDR3 nucleotides are TGTGCCAGCAGCTTGGCGGGACAGGGGGTCACCATATATTTT. It codes for CASSLAGQGVTIYF.